This TCR beta chain was sequenced in a study of T cell responses to AZD1222 COVID-19 vaccine. Sequenced by immunoSEQ multiplex PCR; TCRdb stores in-frame clones only, minus some. Counted here are 95,000 to 100,000 clones, around 90% occurring once; the ten biggest clones make up about 13%. Overall study results and limits: Repertoire samples came only from after the peak T cell response. Most donors were white British and more were female, and clonal diversity was possibly underestimated.

Turning to this clone: Its specificity is not known.

The V gene end was trimmed by 5 bases and the J gene end by 6 bases; junction bases not matched to a gene: 9. Per germline, CDR1 LNHNV and CDR2 YYDKDF (reference sequence). The CDR3 contains 14 residues. The rearrangement joins TRBV15 to TRBJ1-1, with 7 bases aligning to TRBD1. The material was peripheral blood, obtained on day 0 of AZD1222 vaccination. The receptor comes from an adult in good health. In DNA, the CDR3 is TGTGCCACCAGCCTTGAACAGGGGAGGGCTGAAGCTTTCTTT. Translation gives CATSLEQGRAEAFF.